The rows below give T cell receptor beta chains drawn from one sample of a study of CD8 T cells in Susac syndrome. Using its own MiXCR run on the immunoSEQ multiplex PCR reads, TCRdb lists one record per CDR3 protein. The repertoire includes about 300,000 distinct CDR3 sequences, 70% to 90% of them detected once, and roughly 0.17% sits in the top ten. The specimen sequenced was CD8+ T cells from PBMCs. These receptors all stem from a human donor with multiple sclerosis. Both conserved end residues are part of each CDR3. The order of the fields is clone size, CDR3 length, V gene, D gene, J gene, CDR3 protein, CDR3 DNA. D genes are given only for firm matches. Clone sizes are given selectively: once, few, many, or a class where the clone is expanded.

abundance: once; len: 14; v_gene: TRBV5-4; d_gene: .; j_gene: TRBJ1-3; CDR3aa: CASSFLGGGNTIYF; CDR3nt: TGTGCCAGCAGCTTCTTGGGTGGCGGAAACACCATATATTTT
abundance: once; len: 14; v_gene: TRBV3-1; d_gene: .; j_gene: TRBJ1-1; CDR3aa: CASSPLMTATEAFF; CDR3nt: TGTGCCAGCAGCCCTCTGATGACAGCCACTGAAGCTTTCTTT
abundance: .; len: 13; v_gene: TRBV20-1; d_gene: .; j_gene: TRBJ2-5; CDR3aa: CSARDEGWETQYF; CDR3nt: TGCAGTGCTAGAGATGAGGGGTGGGAGACCCAGTACTTC
abundance: .; len: 15; v_gene: TRBV27; d_gene: .; j_gene: TRBJ2-2; CDR3aa: CASSPGDPNTGELFF; CDR3nt: TGTGCCAGCAGTCCGGGGGACCCTAACACCGGGGAGCTGTTTTTT
abundance: .; len: 16; v_gene: TRBV4-1; d_gene: TRBD2; j_gene: TRBJ2-4; CDR3aa: CASSLLSGGAGNIQYF; CDR3nt: TGCGCCAGCAGTCTCCTTAGCGGGGGGGCCGGAAACATTCAGTACTTC
abundance: .; len: 14; v_gene: TRBV9; d_gene: TRBD1; j_gene: TRBJ1-1; CDR3aa: CASSELPGQEEAFF; CDR3nt: TGTGCCAGCAGCGAACTACCGGGACAGGAGGAAGCTTTCTTT
abundance: .; len: 17; v_gene: TRBV5-1; d_gene: TRBD1; j_gene: TRBJ2-3; CDR3aa: CASILRRQGTSTDTQYF; CDR3nt: TGCGCCAGCATCTTGAGACGACAGGGAACGAGCACAGATACGCAGTATTTT
abundance: .; len: 15; v_gene: TRBV6-5; d_gene: TRBD2; j_gene: TRBJ2-5; CDR3aa: CASQPAGGHQETQYF; CDR3nt: TGTGCCTCCCAGCCCGCGGGAGGTCACCAAGAGACCCAGTACTTC
abundance: .; len: 13; v_gene: TRBV20-1; d_gene: TRBD2; j_gene: TRBJ2-1; CDR3aa: CSAERETKGEQFF; CDR3nt: TGCAGTGCCGAGCGGGAAACTAAGGGTGAGCAGTTCTTC
abundance: .; len: 16; v_gene: TRBV4-3; d_gene: .; j_gene: TRBJ2-1; CDR3aa: CASSQGWSEGYNEQFF; CDR3nt: TGCGCCAGCAGCCAAGGATGGTCTGAGGGGTACAATGAGCAGTTCTTC
abundance: few; len: 15; v_gene: TRBV7-3; d_gene: TRBD2; j_gene: TRBJ2-1; CDR3aa: CASSRGLAEYNEQFF; CDR3nt: TGTGCCAGCAGCCGGGGACTAGCGGAGTACAATGAGCAGTTCTTC
abundance: .; len: 13; v_gene: TRBV6-6; d_gene: .; j_gene: TRBJ2-1; CDR3aa: CASSYPSQGEQFF; CDR3nt: TGTGCCAGCAGTTACCCCAGCCAGGGTGAGCAGTTCTTC
abundance: .; len: 18; v_gene: TRBV9; d_gene: TRBD2; j_gene: TRBJ2-5; CDR3aa: CASSVEPLSGGGQETQYF; CDR3nt: TGTGCCAGCAGCGTAGAGCCCCTAAGCGGGGGGGGTCAAGAGACCCAGTACTTC
abundance: .; len: 15; v_gene: TRBV7-3; d_gene: .; j_gene: TRBJ2-5; CDR3aa: CASSQFRGLAETQYF; CDR3nt: TGTGCCAGCAGCCAGTTCCGGGGCTTAGCAGAGACCCAGTACTTC
abundance: .; len: 14; v_gene: TRBV5-6; d_gene: .; j_gene: TRBJ2-3; CDR3aa: CASSFTSGQDTQYF; CDR3nt: TGTGCCAGCAGCTTTACGTCGGGGCAAGATACGCAGTATTTT
abundance: once; len: 16; v_gene: TRBV6-2/TRBV6-3; d_gene: TRBD1; j_gene: TRBJ2-5; CDR3aa: CASRYSGQGDWETQYF; CDR3nt: TGTGCCAGCAGATACTCCGGGCAGGGGGATTGGGAGACCCAGTACTTC
abundance: .; len: 18; v_gene: TRBV28; d_gene: .; j_gene: TRBJ2-5; CDR3aa: CASSFPSWAGKGQETQYF; CDR3nt: TGTGCCAGCAGTTTCCCGTCCTGGGCAGGGAAAGGGCAAGAGACCCAGTACTTC
abundance: .; len: 14; v_gene: TRBV28; d_gene: TRBD2; j_gene: TRBJ2-5; CDR3aa: CASRGLAGLETQYF; CDR3nt: TGTGCCAGCCGTGGACTAGCGGGGCTGGAGACCCAGTACTTC
abundance: .; len: 15; v_gene: TRBV13; d_gene: .; j_gene: TRBJ2-3; CDR3aa: CASSLGGDSTDTQYF; CDR3nt: TGTGCCAGCAGCTTAGGGGGGGACAGCACAGATACGCAGTATTTT
abundance: .; len: 12; v_gene: TRBV29-1; d_gene: .; j_gene: TRBJ1-1; CDR3aa: CSVQGPHTEAFF; CDR3nt: TGCAGCGTTCAGGGTCCCCACACTGAAGCTTTCTTT
abundance: .; len: 15; v_gene: TRBV9; d_gene: .; j_gene: TRBJ2-2; CDR3aa: CASSVGGTLTGELFF; CDR3nt: TGTGCCAGCAGCGTAGGTGGGACACTCACCGGGGAGCTGTTTTTT
abundance: few; len: 16; v_gene: TRBV27; d_gene: TRBD2; j_gene: TRBJ2-7; CDR3aa: CASSTWGGDGSYEQYF; CDR3nt: TGTGCCAGCAGCACGTGGGGAGGGGACGGCTCCTACGAGCAGTACTTC
abundance: .; len: 16; v_gene: TRBV20-1; d_gene: TRBD2; j_gene: TRBJ2-1; CDR3aa: CSARDRGDAIYNEQFF; CDR3nt: TGCAGTGCTAGAGATCGGGGGGACGCCATATACAATGAGCAGTTCTTC
abundance: .; len: 13; v_gene: TRBV29-1; d_gene: TRBD1; j_gene: TRBJ2-7; CDR3aa: CSVGGTATYEQYF; CDR3nt: TGCAGCGTTGGTGGGACAGCTACCTACGAGCAGTACTTC
abundance: .; len: 13; v_gene: TRBV4-2; d_gene: .; j_gene: TRBJ1-1; CDR3aa: CASSRSTGTEAFF; CDR3nt: TGTGCCAGCAGCCGTTCGACAGGTACTGAAGCTTTCTTT
abundance: .; len: 16; v_gene: TRBV6-6; d_gene: TRBD1; j_gene: TRBJ2-5; CDR3aa: CASSYSGQGPQETQYF; CDR3nt: TGTGCCAGCAGTTATTCCGGACAGGGTCCCCAAGAGACCCAGTACTTC
abundance: .; len: 17; v_gene: TRBV3-1; d_gene: TRBD1; j_gene: TRBJ2-7; CDR3aa: CASSQGRRDRVLYEQYF; CDR3nt: TGTGCCAGCAGCCAAGGGAGACGGGACAGAGTCTTATACGAGCAGTACTTC
abundance: .; len: 18; v_gene: TRBV4-2; d_gene: .; j_gene: TRBJ1-2; CDR3aa: CASSLPDDRSLKSYGYTF; CDR3nt: TGTGCCAGCAGCCTACCAGACGACAGGAGCCTAAAAAGCTATGGCTACACCTTC
abundance: few; len: 12; v_gene: TRBV7-6; d_gene: .; j_gene: TRBJ2-7; CDR3aa: CASSLGSVEQYF; CDR3nt: TGTGCCAGCAGCTTAGGTTCGGTGGAGCAGTACTTC